This entry describes one T cell receptor beta chain. J gave up 7 bases and V 5 bases, and 6 bases lay outside the gene matches. The CDR3 is 14 amino acids. Germline V CDR1 and CDR2: LNHDA, SQIVND (reference sequence). TCRdb's table, derived via immunoSEQ multiplex PCR, lists solely in-frame clones and lacks some. Of about 51,000 clones in the sample, roughly 92% were seen once. This entry is derived from a study of T cell changes during pregnancy in multiple sclerosis. This clonotype was sampled from a female donor with multiple sclerosis, enrolled in a pregnancy study. The material sequenced was CD4+ T cells from peripheral blood mononuclear cells, taken in the second trimester of pregnancy. This chain links TRBV19 with TRBJ2-7, with TRBD1 identical over 12 bases. The CDR3: CASSSGQGAEEQYF. The CDR3 DNA reads TGTGCCAGTAGTTCGGGACAGGGGGCGGAGGAGCAGTACTTC.